This T cell receptor (beta chain) was identified during a study of blood T cell repertoires in COVID-19. In the study overall: T cells, B-cell-depleted T cells, or PBMCs provided the cDNA or gDNA that served as material.

Original methodology: Counts of nucleated cells, estimated from reference gene primer amplification, were obtained. Measured with immunoSEQ multiplex PCR; TCRdb has only the in-frame clones, and not every one. V and J calls and clone size are as listed in that table; D and trimming were resolved from the DNA. The sample consists of around 190,000 clones, 87% of them appearing once. V gave up 2 bases and J gave up 5 bases, with 7 bases separating them. The CDR3 is 13 residues long. Germline CDR1 reads SGHTA; CDR2 reads FQGTGA. The cohort comprised adults aged 18 to 89 years residing in 20 to 30 US areas. Membership in each cohort depended on participant-reported clinical history.

Sequenced sample: PBMCs or T cells enriched from blood (not recorded which). The chain combines TRBV7-3 with TRBJ1-5, with D uncertain. The TCR comes from a man in his late teens or twenties with acute COVID-19. CDR3 bases: TGTGCCAGCAGCTTAGGCAGCGATCAGCCCCAGCATTTT. Translation gives CASSLGSDQPQHF.